A selection of T cell receptor beta chains follows, all from one sample in a study of T cell changes during pregnancy in multiple sclerosis. TCRdb keeps only in-frame clones here, not all; method: immunoSEQ multiplex PCR. The profile shows 45,000 to 65,000 clones, around 90% of them singletons. The sequences come from peripheral blood, collected after pregnancy. The receptor source for this set is a female donor in good health, enrolled as a control in a pregnancy study. Both conserved end residues are part of each CDR3. The D gene is left open where the match is weak. The size field is filled for only some rows; it gives once, few, many or a size class.

J: TRBJ1-2
D: -
size: once
V: TRBV6-5
CDR3: CASSYPGGYGYTF
DNA: TGTGCCAGCAGTTACCCAGGTGGCTATGGCTACACCTTC

J: TRBJ2-1
D: -
size: -
V: TRBV28
CDR3: CASRILLSSYNEQFF
DNA: TGTGCCAGCAGGATATTACTTAGCTCCTACAATGAGCAGTTCTTC

J: TRBJ2-1
D: TRBD2
size: -
V: TRBV9
CDR3: CASSVGWDAGGDEQFF
DNA: TGTGCCAGCAGCGTCGGTTGGGACGCTGGGGGGGATGAGCAGTTCTTC

J: TRBJ1-5
D: -
size: -
V: TRBV19
CDR3: CASSSRNQPQHF
DNA: TGTGCCAGTAGTAGTCGGAATCAGCCCCAGCATTTT

J: TRBJ2-2
D: TRBD1
size: -
V: TRBV7-2
CDR3: CASSPDRDLTGELFF
DNA: TGTGCCAGCAGCCCAGACAGGGACCTTACCGGGGAGCTGTTTTTT

J: TRBJ2-7
D: TRBD1
size: -
V: TRBV10-3
CDR3: CAISPGQGIYEQYF
DNA: TGTGCCATCAGTCCGGGACAGGGAATCTACGAGCAGTACTTC

J: TRBJ2-2
D: TRBD1
size: once
V: TRBV29-1
CDR3: CSGAGTGGTGELFF
DNA: TGCAGCGGAGCGGGGACAGGGGGCACCGGGGAGCTGTTTTTT

J: TRBJ2-7
D: TRBD1
size: -
V: TRBV4-2
CDR3: CASSQETGDWGEQYF
DNA: TGTGCCAGCAGCCAAGAGACAGGGGATTGGGGCGAGCAGTACTTC

J: TRBJ1-2
D: TRBD1
size: -
V: TRBV6-1
CDR3: CASSAGTGLELNYGYTF
DNA: TGTGCCAGCAGTGCTGGGACAGGGTTGGAACTAAACTATGGCTACACCTTC

J: TRBJ2-1
D: -
size: -
V: TRBV6-6
CDR3: CASRLQGVDEQFF
DNA: TGTGCCAGCAGATTACAGGGTGTGGATGAGCAGTTCTTC

J: TRBJ2-1
D: -
size: -
V: TRBV4-1
CDR3: CASSQRTARSYNEQFF
DNA: TGCGCCAGCAGCCAGCGGACAGCCCGGAGTTACAATGAGCAGTTCTTC

J: TRBJ2-4
D: -
size: -
V: TRBV6-1
CDR3: CASSAFEGTKNIQYF
DNA: TGTGCCAGCAGTGCCTTCGAGGGAACCAAAAACATTCAGTACTTC

J: TRBJ2-1
D: -
size: -
V: TRBV7-7
CDR3: CASSLDPLPYNEQFF
DNA: TGTGCTAGCAGCTTAGATCCACTCCCCTACAATGAGCAGTTCTTC

J: TRBJ1-2
D: -
size: -
V: TRBV5-5
CDR3: CASSLYGTAALRLYGYTF
DNA: TGTGCCAGCAGCTTGTATGGTACGGCAGCCCTTCGACTCTATGGCTACACCTTC

J: TRBJ1-2
D: -
size: -
V: TRBV29-1
CDR3: CSVDRPNYGYTF
DNA: TGCAGCGTTGACAGGCCAAACTATGGCTACACCTTC

J: TRBJ2-7
D: TRBD2
size: -
V: TRBV18
CDR3: CASSPPDSSGVQYF
DNA: TGTGCCAGCTCACCACCAGATAGCAGCGGGGTGCAGTACTTC

J: TRBJ1-1
D: -
size: -
V: TRBV19
CDR3: CASSISGRGEAFF
DNA: TGTGCCAGTAGTATATCTGGACGGGGTGAAGCTTTCTTT

J: TRBJ1-2
D: -
size: few
V: TRBV4-2
CDR3: CASSQKTDYGYTF
DNA: TGTGCCAGCAGCCAAAAGACTGACTATGGCTACACCTTC

J: TRBJ1-2
D: TRBD1
size: -
V: TRBV7-2
CDR3: CASSGQQGAYGYTF
DNA: TGTGCCAGCAGCGGGCAACAGGGGGCCTATGGCTACACCTTC

J: TRBJ2-7
D: TRBD1
size: once
V: TRBV7-7
CDR3: CASSLALDRAYEQYF
DNA: TGTGCTAGCAGCTTAGCGCTGGACAGGGCTTACGAGCAGTACTTC

J: TRBJ2-2
D: -
size: -
V: TRBV9
CDR3: CASSSLEGGRDTGELFF
DNA: TGTGCCAGCAGCTCTCTGGAAGGGGGAAGGGACACCGGGGAGCTGTTTTTT

J: TRBJ2-7
D: TRBD1
size: -
V: TRBV6-5
CDR3: CASSFGQGDEQYF
DNA: TGTGCCAGCAGCTTCGGACAGGGGGACGAGCAGTACTTC

J: TRBJ1-1
D: -
size: -
V: TRBV28
CDR3: CASSPGTPNTEAFF
DNA: TGTGCCAGCAGTCCCGGGACACCGAACACTGAAGCTTTCTTT

J: TRBJ2-2
D: -
size: -
V: TRBV5-4
CDR3: CASNFALGTGESTGELFF
DNA: TGTGCCAGCAACTTTGCCCTTGGGACGGGAGAGTCCACCGGGGAGCTGTTTTTT

J: TRBJ1-1
D: -
size: -
V: TRBV11-2
CDR3: CASSFMTGNTEAFF
DNA: TGTGCCAGCAGCTTTATGACAGGGAACACTGAAGCTTTCTTT

J: TRBJ1-1
D: -
size: -
V: TRBV9
CDR3: CASSVGPTGLGAFF
DNA: TGTGCCAGCAGCGTAGGTCCCACAGGTCTGGGAGCTTTCTTT

J: TRBJ2-1
D: -
size: -
V: TRBV25-1
CDR3: CASSAPGSSYNEQFF
DNA: TGTGCCAGCAGTGCCCCCGGGTCTTCATACAATGAGCAGTTCTTC

J: TRBJ2-7
D: TRBD1
size: -
V: TRBV29-1
CDR3: CSVYFRDRGEYEQYF
DNA: TGCAGCGTTTACTTCCGGGACAGGGGAGAATACGAGCAGTACTTC

J: TRBJ1-1
D: TRBD1
size: -
V: TRBV14
CDR3: CASSQWTGGRTEAFF
DNA: TGTGCCAGCAGCCAGTGGACAGGGGGCCGGACTGAAGCTTTCTTT

J: TRBJ1-2
D: TRBD1
size: -
V: TRBV5-1
CDR3: CASGEQGAPEGYTF
DNA: TGCGCCAGTGGGGAACAGGGGGCGCCGGAAGGCTACACCTTC

J: TRBJ1-4
D: -
size: -
V: TRBV18
CDR3: CASTRGGREKLFF
DNA: TGTGCCAGCACCCGGGGGGGGCGAGAAAAACTGTTTTTT

J: TRBJ1-2
D: TRBD1
size: -
V: TRBV6-1
CDR3: CAILYLGQPNYGYTF
DNA: TGTGCCATCCTGTATTTGGGACAGCCTAACTATGGCTACACCTTC

J: TRBJ2-7
D: TRBD2
size: -
V: TRBV6-1
CDR3: CASGQGLAYEQYF
DNA: TGTGCCAGCGGCCAGGGACTAGCGTACGAGCAGTACTTC

J: TRBJ1-5
D: -
size: -
V: TRBV10-3
CDR3: CAISESAHQPQHF
DNA: TGTGCCATCAGTGAGTCGGCTCATCAGCCCCAGCATTTT

J: TRBJ2-7
D: TRBD2
size: -
V: TRBV5-1
CDR3: CASSMGLAGGEQYF
DNA: TGCGCCAGCAGCATGGGACTAGCGGGGGGCGAGCAGTACTTC

J: TRBJ1-1
D: -
size: -
V: TRBV4-1
CDR3: CASSPGGGRAFF
DNA: TGCGCCAGCAGCCCTGGGGGAGGACGGGCTTTCTTT

J: TRBJ2-3
D: TRBD2
size: -
V: TRBV5-1
CDR3: CASSPTPGLARTDTQYF
DNA: TGCGCCAGCAGCCCAACCCCCGGACTAGCCCGCACAGATACGCAGTATTTT

J: TRBJ1-4
D: TRBD1
size: -
V: TRBV7-9
CDR3: CASSFGQGLFEKLFF
DNA: TGTGCCAGCAGCTTCGGACAGGGGTTGTTTGAAAAACTGTTTTTT

J: TRBJ1-3
D: -
size: -
V: TRBV7-6
CDR3: CASSVGRDSGNTIYF
DNA: TGTGCCAGCAGCGTCGGCAGGGACTCTGGAAACACCATATATTTT

J: TRBJ1-3
D: -
size: -
V: TRBV6-5
CDR3: CASTRGWGNTIYF
DNA: TGTGCCAGCACAAGGGGTTGGGGAAACACCATATATTTT

J: TRBJ2-1
D: -
size: -
V: TRBV7-8
CDR3: CASSSTGGGEQFF
DNA: TGTGCCAGCAGCTCAACCGGGGGAGGTGAGCAGTTCTTC

J: TRBJ2-2
D: TRBD2
size: -
V: TRBV5-6
CDR3: CASSLWYGGTIGELFF
DNA: TGTGCCAGCAGCTTGTGGTACGGGGGGACGATCGGGGAGCTGTTTTTT

J: TRBJ1-2
D: TRBD1
size: -
V: TRBV6-5
CDR3: CASSWDRGFGYTF
DNA: TGTGCCAGCAGTTGGGACAGGGGATTTGGCTACACCTTC

J: TRBJ2-7
D: -
size: -
V: TRBV10-2
CDR3: CASSETYRSYEQYF
DNA: TGCGCCAGCAGTGAGACATACCGCTCCTACGAGCAGTACTTC

J: TRBJ2-7
D: -
size: -
V: TRBV6-5
CDR3: CASSTTYEQYF
DNA: TGTGCCAGCAGTACTACCTACGAGCAGTACTTC

J: TRBJ2-5
D: TRBD2
size: -
V: TRBV2
CDR3: CASSEVRGPSGRAKETQYF
DNA: TGTGCCAGCAGTGAAGTCAGGGGGCCCAGCGGGAGGGCCAAAGAGACCCAGTACTTC